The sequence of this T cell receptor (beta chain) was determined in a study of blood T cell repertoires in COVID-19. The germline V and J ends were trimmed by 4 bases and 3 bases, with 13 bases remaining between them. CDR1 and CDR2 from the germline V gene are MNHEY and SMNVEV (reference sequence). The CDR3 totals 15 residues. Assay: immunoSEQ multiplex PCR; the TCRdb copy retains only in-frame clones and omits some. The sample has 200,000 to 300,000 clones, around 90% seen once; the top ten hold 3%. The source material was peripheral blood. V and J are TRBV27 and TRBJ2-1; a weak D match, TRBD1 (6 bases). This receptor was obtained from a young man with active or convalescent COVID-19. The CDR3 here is CASSWRTDYYNEQFF. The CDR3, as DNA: TGTGCCAGCAGTTGGCGGACAGACTACTACAATGAGCAGTTCTTC.